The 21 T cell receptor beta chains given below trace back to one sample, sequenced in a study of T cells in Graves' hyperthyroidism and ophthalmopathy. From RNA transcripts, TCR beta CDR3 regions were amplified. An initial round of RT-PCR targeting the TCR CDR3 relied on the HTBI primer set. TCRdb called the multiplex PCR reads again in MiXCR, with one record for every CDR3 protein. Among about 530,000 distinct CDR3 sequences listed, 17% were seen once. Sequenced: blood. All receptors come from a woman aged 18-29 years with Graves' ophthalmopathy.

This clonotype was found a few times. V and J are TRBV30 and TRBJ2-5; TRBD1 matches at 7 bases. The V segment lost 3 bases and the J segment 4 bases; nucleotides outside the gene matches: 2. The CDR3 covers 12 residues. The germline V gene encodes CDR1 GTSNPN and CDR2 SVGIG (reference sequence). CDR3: CAWRWDRETQYF. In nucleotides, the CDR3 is TGTGCCTGGAGATGGGACAGAGAGACCCAGTACTTC.

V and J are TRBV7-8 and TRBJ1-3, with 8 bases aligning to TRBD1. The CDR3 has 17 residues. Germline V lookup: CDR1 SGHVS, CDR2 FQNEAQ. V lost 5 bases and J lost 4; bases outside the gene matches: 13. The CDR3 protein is CASSAGTGSVAGNTIYF. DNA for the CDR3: TGTGCCAGCAGCGCCGGGACAGGTTCCGTAGCCGGAAACACCATATATTTT.

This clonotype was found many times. The CDR3 region has the DNA TGTGCCAGCAGCCAGACACAATCCACTGAAGCTTTCTTT. Translating it yields CASSQTQSTEAFF. V is TRBV28 and J is TRBJ1-1; D is unresolved. There are 13 residues in the CDR3. V lost 6 bases and J lost 4, with 12 bases in between. Germline-derived CDR1 and CDR2 are MDHEN and SYDVKM. Looking up the rest from reference TRBV28 and TRBJ1-1 gives the full variable domain: DVKVTQSSRYLVKRTGEKVFLECVQDMDHENMFWYRQDPGLGLRLIYFSYDVKMKEKGDIPEGYSVSREKKERFSLILESASTNQTSMYLCASSQTQSTEAFFGQGTRLTVV.

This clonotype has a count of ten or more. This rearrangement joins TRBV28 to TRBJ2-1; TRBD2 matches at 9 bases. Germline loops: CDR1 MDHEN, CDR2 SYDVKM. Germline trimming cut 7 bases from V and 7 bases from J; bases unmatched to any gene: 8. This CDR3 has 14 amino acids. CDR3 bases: TGTGCCAGCACCTCAGGGACTAGCACAAATGAGCAGTTCTTC. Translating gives CASTSGTSTNEQFF.

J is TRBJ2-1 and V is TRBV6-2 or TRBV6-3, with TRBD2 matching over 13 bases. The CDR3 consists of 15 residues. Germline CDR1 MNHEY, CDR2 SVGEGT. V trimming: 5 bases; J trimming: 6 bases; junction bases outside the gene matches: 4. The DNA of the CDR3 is TGTGCCAGCAGTGGACTAGCGGGAGTACCCAATGAGCAGTTCTTC. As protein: CASSGLAGVPNEQFF.

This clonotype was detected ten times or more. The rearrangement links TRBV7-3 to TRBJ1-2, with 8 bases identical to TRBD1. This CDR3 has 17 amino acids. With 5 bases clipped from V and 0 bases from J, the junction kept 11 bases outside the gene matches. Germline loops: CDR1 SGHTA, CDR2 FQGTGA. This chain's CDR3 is CASSQDSGGLTNYGYTF. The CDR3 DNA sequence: TGTGCCAGCAGCCAAGACTCAGGGGGCCTGACTAACTATGGCTACACCTTC.

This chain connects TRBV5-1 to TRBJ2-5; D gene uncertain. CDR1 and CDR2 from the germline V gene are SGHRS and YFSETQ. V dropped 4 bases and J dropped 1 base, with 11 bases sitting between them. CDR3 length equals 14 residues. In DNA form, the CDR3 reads TGCGCCAGCAGCGGAGACGGTCTCCAAGAGACCCAGTACTTC. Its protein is CASSGDGLQETQYF.

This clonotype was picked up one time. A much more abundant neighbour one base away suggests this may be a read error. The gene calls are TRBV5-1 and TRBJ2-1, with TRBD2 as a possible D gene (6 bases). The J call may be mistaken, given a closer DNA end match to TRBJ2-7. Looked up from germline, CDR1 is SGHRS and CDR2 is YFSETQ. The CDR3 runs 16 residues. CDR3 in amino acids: CASSLAARDSYNEQYF. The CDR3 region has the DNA TGCGCCAGCAGCTTGGCCGCCAGGGACTCCTACAATGAGCAGTACTTC.

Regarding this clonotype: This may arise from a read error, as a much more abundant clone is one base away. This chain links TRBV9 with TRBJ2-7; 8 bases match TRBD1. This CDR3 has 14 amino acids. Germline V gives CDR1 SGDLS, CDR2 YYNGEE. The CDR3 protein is CASGVGDRGYEQYF. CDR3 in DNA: TGTGCCAGCGGCGTAGGCGACAGGGGCTACGAGCAGTACTTC.

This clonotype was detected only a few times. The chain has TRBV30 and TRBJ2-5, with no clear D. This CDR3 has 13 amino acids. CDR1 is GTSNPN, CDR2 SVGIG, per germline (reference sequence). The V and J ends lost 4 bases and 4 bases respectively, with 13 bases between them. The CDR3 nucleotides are TGTGCCTGGATCCAACCGGCTAGAGAGACCCAGTACTTC. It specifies CAWIQPARETQYF.

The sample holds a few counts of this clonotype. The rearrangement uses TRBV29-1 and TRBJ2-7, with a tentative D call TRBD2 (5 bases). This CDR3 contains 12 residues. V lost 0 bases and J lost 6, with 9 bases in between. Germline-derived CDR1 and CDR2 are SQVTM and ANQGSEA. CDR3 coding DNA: TGCAGCGTTGAAGAGGTGGGGAGCGAGCAGTACTTC. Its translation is CSVEEVGSEQYF.

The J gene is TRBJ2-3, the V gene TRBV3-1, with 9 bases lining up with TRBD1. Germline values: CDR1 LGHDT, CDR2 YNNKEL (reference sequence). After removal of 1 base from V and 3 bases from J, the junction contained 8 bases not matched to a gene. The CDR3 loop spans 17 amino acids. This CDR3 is CASSQGTGVVQTDTQYF. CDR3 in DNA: TGTGCCAGCAGCCAAGGGACAGGGGTAGTCCAGACAGATACGCAGTATTTT.

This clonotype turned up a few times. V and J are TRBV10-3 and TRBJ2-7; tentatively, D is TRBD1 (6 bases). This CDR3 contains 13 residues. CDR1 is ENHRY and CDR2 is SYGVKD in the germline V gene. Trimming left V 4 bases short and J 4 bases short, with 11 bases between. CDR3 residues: CAISVGQTYEQYF. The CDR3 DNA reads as TGTGCCATCAGTGTTGGACAGACATACGAGCAGTACTTC.

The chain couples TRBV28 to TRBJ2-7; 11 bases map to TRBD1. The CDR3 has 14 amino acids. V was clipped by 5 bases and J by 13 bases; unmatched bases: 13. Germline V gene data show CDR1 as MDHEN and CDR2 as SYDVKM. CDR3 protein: CASSRTGGLYKSYF. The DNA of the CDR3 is TGTGCCAGCAGTCGGACAGGGGGCCTTTACAAGAGCTACTTC.

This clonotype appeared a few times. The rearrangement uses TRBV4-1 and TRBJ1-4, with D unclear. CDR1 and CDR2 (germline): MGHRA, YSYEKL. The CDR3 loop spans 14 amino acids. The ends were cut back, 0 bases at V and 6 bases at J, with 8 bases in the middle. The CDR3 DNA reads TGCGCCAGCAGCCAAGAAGGGTTGGATGAAAAACTGTTTTTT. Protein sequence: CASSQEGLDEKLFF.

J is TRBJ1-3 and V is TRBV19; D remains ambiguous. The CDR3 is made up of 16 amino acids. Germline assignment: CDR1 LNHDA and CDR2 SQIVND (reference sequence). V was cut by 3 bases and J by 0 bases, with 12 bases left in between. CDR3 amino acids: CASSMISDYSGNTIYF. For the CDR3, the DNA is TGTGCCAGTAGTATGATCTCAGATTACTCTGGAAACACCATATATTTT.

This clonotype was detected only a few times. This CDR3 is CAISGSGEQFF. CDR3 DNA sequence: TGTGCCATCAGTGGAAGCGGTGAGCAGTTCTTC. The chain links TRBV10-3 to TRBJ2-1; maybe TRBD2 (5 bases). This CDR3 has 11 amino acids. The V end was cut by 4 bases, the J end by 9 bases, with 7 bases between. CDR1 is ENHRY and CDR2 is SYGVKD in the germline V gene.

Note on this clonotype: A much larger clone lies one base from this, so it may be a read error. CDR3 nucleotide sequence: TGTGCCGGCAGGCCAGTGAACACTGAAGCTTTCTTT. Amino acids: CAGRPVNTEAFF. This rearrangement joins TRBV28 to TRBJ1-1; D remains ambiguous. The germline V gene has CDR1 MDHEN and CDR2 SYDVKM. The CDR3 runs to 12 residues.

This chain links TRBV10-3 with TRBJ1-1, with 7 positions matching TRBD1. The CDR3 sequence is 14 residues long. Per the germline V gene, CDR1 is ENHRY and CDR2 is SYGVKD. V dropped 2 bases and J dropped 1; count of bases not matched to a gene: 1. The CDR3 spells CAISERDRNTEAFF. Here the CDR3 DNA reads TGTGCCATCAGTGAGAGGGACAGGAACACTGAAGCTTTCTTT.

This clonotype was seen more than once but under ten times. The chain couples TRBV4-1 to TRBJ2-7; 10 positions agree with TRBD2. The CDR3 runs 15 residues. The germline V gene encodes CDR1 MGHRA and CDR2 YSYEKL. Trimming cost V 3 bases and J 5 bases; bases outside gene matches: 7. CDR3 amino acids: CASSQLAGDSDEQYF. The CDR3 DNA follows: TGCGCCAGCAGCCAGCTAGCGGGGGATAGTGACGAGCAGTACTTC.

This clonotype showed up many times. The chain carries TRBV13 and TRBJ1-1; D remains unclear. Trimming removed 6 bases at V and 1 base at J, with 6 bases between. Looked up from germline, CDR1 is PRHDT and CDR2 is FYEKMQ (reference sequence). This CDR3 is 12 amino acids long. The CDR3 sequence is CASSQRNTEAFF. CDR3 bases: TGTGCCAGCAGTCAGAGGAACACTGAAGCTTTCTTT.